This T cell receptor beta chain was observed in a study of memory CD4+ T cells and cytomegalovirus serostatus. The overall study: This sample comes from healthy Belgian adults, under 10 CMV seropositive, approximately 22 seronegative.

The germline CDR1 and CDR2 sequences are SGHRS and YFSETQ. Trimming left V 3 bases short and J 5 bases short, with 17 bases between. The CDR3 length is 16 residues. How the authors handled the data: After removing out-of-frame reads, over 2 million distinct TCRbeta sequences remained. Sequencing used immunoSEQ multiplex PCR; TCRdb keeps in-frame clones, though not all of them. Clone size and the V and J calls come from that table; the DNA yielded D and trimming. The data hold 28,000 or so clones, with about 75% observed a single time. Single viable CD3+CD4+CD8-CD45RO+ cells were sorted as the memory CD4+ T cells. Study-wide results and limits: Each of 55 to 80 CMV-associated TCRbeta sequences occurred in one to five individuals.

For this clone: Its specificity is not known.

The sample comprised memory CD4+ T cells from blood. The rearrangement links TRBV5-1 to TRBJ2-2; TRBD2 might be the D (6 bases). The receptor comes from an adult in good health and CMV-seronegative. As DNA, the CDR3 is TGCGCCAGCAGCTCCCTAGCGTCGGAGAGAACCGGGGAGCTGTTTTTT. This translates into CASSSLASERTGELFF.